The 8 T cell receptor beta chains below were found in one sample sequenced in a study of shared clonotypes between healthy human individuals (dated by TCRdb to 2018 to 2021). Libraries were prepared through the immunoSEQ multiplex PCR assay. TCRdb took over this immuneACCESS table, retaining in-frame rearrangements with V and J assigned. Such tables are incomplete; in checked studies, under half of the missing clones stem from an unresolved V gene, and the remainder is unexplained. The sample table shows millions of clones, and approximately 92% are seen once. The ten largest clones capture about 0.13% of the sample. The sequenced material came from naive CD4+ T cells sorted from blood. The cell subset or site label corresponds to: CD45RA+ positively selected. Receptor source: a man between 18 and 35 years old in good health.

This chain's CDR3 is CASSPQGGGFAQPQHF. DNA of the CDR3: TGTGCCAGCAGCCCCCAGGGAGGAGGATTCGCGCAGCCCCAGCATTTT. The chain recombines TRBV5-6 with TRBJ1-5; TRBD1 might be the D (5 bases). Germline V gene data show CDR1 as SGHDT and CDR2 as YYEEEE. The CDR3 extends over 16 amino acids. Trimming shortened V by 4 bases and J by 7 bases, and 21 bases separated the two germline ends.

The sample holds a few counts of this clone. The chain couples TRBV14 to TRBJ1-6, with D uncertain. Trimming shortened V by 2 bases and J by 9 bases, and 8 bases separated the two germline ends. Germline CDR1 reads SGHDN; CDR2 reads FVKESK. This CDR3 is 13 amino acids long. CDR3 sequence: CASSQFAGSPLHF. The CDR3 bases are TGTGCCAGCAGCCAATTTGCGGGTTCACCCCTCCACTTT.

The rearrangement joins TRBV28 to TRBJ2-7, with 8 bases aligning to TRBD1. The V gene end was trimmed by 5 bases and the J gene end by 3 bases; junction bases not matched to a gene: 18. This CDR3 region has 18 residues. Germline loops: CDR1 MDHEN, CDR2 SYDVKM. CDR3 DNA: TGTGCCAGCAGTCCAATGAAGGATCTCAGGGGGCGCGTCTACGAGCAGTACTTC. Encoded protein: CASSPMKDLRGRVYEQYF.

The chain joins TRBV30 to TRBJ1-6; no clear D. The CDR3 loop spans 12 amino acids. The ends were cut back, 2 bases at V and 6 bases at J, with 5 bases in the middle. CDR1 is GTSNPN and CDR2 is SVGIG in the germline V gene (reference sequence). The CDR3 spells CAWSTFNSPLHF. Here the CDR3 DNA reads TGTGCCTGGAGTACGTTTAATTCACCCCTCCACTTT. Full variable domain (remainder filled in from reference TRBV30 and TRBJ1-6): SQTIHQWPATLVQPVGSPLSLECTVEGTSNPNLYWYRQAAGRGLQLLFYSVGIGQISSEVPQNLSASRPQDRQFILSSKKLLLSDSGFYLCAWSTFNSPLHFGNGTRLTVT.

V and J are TRBV27 and TRBJ1-2; 7 bases map to TRBD1. CDR3 size: 11 residues. With V trimmed by 6 bases and J by 14 bases, 9 bases remained unmatched. Germline V lookup: CDR1 MNHEY, CDR2 SMNVEV (reference sequence). In DNA, the CDR3 is TGTGCCAGCAGCCCCGGAACAGGGGTAACCTTC. It encodes CASSPGTGVTF.

The chain combines TRBV7-2 with TRBJ1-1, with a tentative D call TRBD1 (6 bases). The CDR3 consists of 15 residues. Germline V gene data show CDR1 as SGHTA and CDR2 as FQGNSA. Trimming removed 3 bases at V and 4 bases at J, with 15 bases between. The CDR3 coding sequence is TGTGCCAGCAGCTTTGTTGGGGGCGGGGGCACTGAAGCTTTCTTT. Translation: CASSFVGGGGTEAFF.

As for this clone: The same CDR3 arises from other DNA sequences in this sample as well. The J gene is TRBJ2-1, the V gene TRBV7-9; D assignment may be TRBD1 or TRBD2 (5 bases each). The germline gives CDR1 SEHNR, CDR2 FQNEAQ (reference sequence). V was clipped by 1 base and J by 9 bases, with 7 bases between them. This CDR3 comprises 12 residues. CDR3 residues: CASSLGGSEQFF. The CDR3 region has the DNA TGTGCCAGCAGCTTAGGGGGGTCTGAGCAGTTCTTC.

This rearrangement joins TRBV10-3 to TRBJ2-1; TRBD1 or TRBD2 may be the D gene (5 bases each). CDR3 length: 11 residues. The V gene lost 8 bases and the J gene lost 9 bases, with 11 bases spanning the gap. CDR1 is ENHRY and CDR2 is SYGVKD in the germline V gene. Here the CDR3 DNA reads TGTGCCATCGGGACCGCGATTGAGCAGTTCTTC. Protein: CAIGTAIEQFF.